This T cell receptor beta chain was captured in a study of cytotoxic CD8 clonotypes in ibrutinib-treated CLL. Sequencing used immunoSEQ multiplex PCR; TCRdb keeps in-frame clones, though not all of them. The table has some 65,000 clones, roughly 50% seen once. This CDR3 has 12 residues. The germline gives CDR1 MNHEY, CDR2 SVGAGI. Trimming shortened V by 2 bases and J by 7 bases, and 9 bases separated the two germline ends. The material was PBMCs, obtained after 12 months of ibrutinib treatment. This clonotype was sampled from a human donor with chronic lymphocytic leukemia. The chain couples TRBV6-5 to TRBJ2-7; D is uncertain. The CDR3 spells CASSYTPLEQYF. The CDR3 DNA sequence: TGTGCCAGCAGTTACACACCCTTAGAGCAGTACTTC.